These T cell receptor beta chains were read from a single sample in a study of graft-versus-host responses after intestinal transplantation. TCRdb's copy holds only in-frame clones and misses some; the assay was immunoSEQ multiplex PCR. Counted here are 140,000 or so clones, about nine tenths occurring once; the ten biggest clones make up about 0.19%. The antigens of these receptors remain unknown. Sequences were derived from unstimulated CD4+ T cells sorted from spleen or lymph node cells, sampled before intestinal transplant. All receptors come from a human donor who received an intestinal transplant. Each CDR3 is given with its conserved first and last residue. A D gene is named only where the DNA matches it firmly. Rows give clone size only sometimes, using once, few, many, or a class for an expanded clone.

J gene	D gene	clone size	V gene	CDR3 protein	CDR3 DNA
TRBJ2-7	.	.	TRBV2	CASSETLDQLSYEQYF	TGTGCCAGCAGTGAAACCCTGGACCAACTTTCCTACGAGCAGTACTTC
TRBJ2-7	.	.	TRBV11-2	CASSLRTLGEQYF	TGTGCCAGCAGCTTGAGAACTCTAGGGGAGCAGTACTTC
TRBJ2-7	TRBD2	.	TRBV5-4	CASGASSGGAYEQYF	TGTGCCAGCGGGGCGTCTAGCGGAGGAGCCTACGAGCAGTACTTC
TRBJ2-7	.	.	TRBV5-6	CASSLGARYEQYF	TGTGCCAGCAGCCTGGGGGCCCGGTACGAGCAGTACTTC
TRBJ2-7	.	once	TRBV5-1	CASKVAVSNYEQYF	TGCGCCAGCAAGGTAGCGGTCAGCAACTACGAGCAGTACTTC
TRBJ2-7	.	.	TRBV28	CASSLLRAGYEQYF	TGTGCCAGCAGTTTATTAAGAGCCGGATACGAGCAGTACTTC
TRBJ1-1	.	.	TRBV11-3	CASSLRATGTEAFF	TGTGCCAGCAGCTTAAGAGCCACGGGCACTGAAGCTTTCTTT
TRBJ2-3	.	few	TRBV19	CASSIGGTSTDTQYF	TGTGCCAGTAGTATTGGCGGGACTAGCACAGATACGCAGTATTTT
TRBJ2-7	.	.	TRBV9	CASSVGEVAIYEQYF	TGTGCCAGCAGCGTAGGAGAGGTAGCCATCTACGAGCAGTACTTC
TRBJ2-1	.	.	TRBV19	CASSIDRGALEQFF	TGTGCCAGTAGTATAGATCGGGGGGCCCTGGAGCAGTTCTTC
TRBJ2-7	TRBD1	.	TRBV7-2	CASSLWALSQGVPYEQYF	TGTGCCAGCAGCTTATGGGCCCTTTCACAGGGGGTTCCCTACGAGCAGTACTTC
TRBJ1-1	.	.	TRBV7-9	CASSLEGGVEAFF	TGTGCCAGCAGCTTAGAAGGGGGGGTCGAAGCTTTCTTT
TRBJ2-4	TRBD2	.	TRBV6-6	CASSSSGSAKNIQYF	TGTGCCAGCAGTTCTAGCGGGTCAGCCAAAAACATTCAGTACTTC
TRBJ1-4	.	.	TRBV4-2	CASSQDSRGRGPEKLFF	TGTGCCAGCAGCCAAGATTCGCGGGGACGCGGACCCGAAAAACTGTTTTTT
TRBJ1-1	.	.	TRBV30	CAIRVNTEAFF	TGTGCCATCAGGGTGAACACTGAAGCTTTCTTT
TRBJ1-1	.	.	TRBV7-8	CASSLVPSTEAFF	TGTGCCAGCAGCTTAGTCCCCAGCACTGAAGCTTTCTTT
TRBJ2-5	.	.	TRBV5-6	CASSRVGIRQETQYF	TGTGCCAGCAGCCGAGTCGGGATCCGCCAAGAGACCCAGTACTTC
TRBJ1-5	.	once	TRBV19	CASSQTGGLQPQHF	TGTGCCAGTAGCCAAACCGGGGGGTTACAGCCCCAGCACTTT
TRBJ2-1	TRBD2	.	TRBV6-1	CASSTSGRTYNEQFF	TGTGCCAGCTCGACTAGCGGGAGAACCTACAATGAGCAGTTCTTC
TRBJ2-3	.	once	TRBV7-6	CASSLGAGSKTDTQYF	TGTGCCAGCAGCTTAGGGGCCGGGAGCAAGACAGATACGCAGTATTTT
TRBJ2-1	.	.	TRBV29-1	CSVGLRLARNEQFF	TGCAGCGTTGGCTTGCGGCTAGCGCGCAATGAGCAGTTCTTC
TRBJ2-7	.	.	TRBV6-6	CASSYEGPTYEQYF	TGTGCCAGCAGTTACGAGGGGCCCACCTACGAGCAGTACTTC
TRBJ2-5	.	.	TRBV19	CASSPTSFQETQYF	TGTGCCAGTAGTCCTACTAGCTTCCAAGAGACCCAGTACTTC
TRBJ1-2	.	.	TRBV27	CASSLRPQNSGYTF	TGTGCCAGCAGTTTACGCCCCCAGAATTCGGGCTACACCTTC
TRBJ2-5	TRBD2	.	TRBV7-3	CASSLGTSGGGQETQYF	TGTGCCAGCAGCTTAGGGACTAGCGGAGGGGGGCAAGAGACCCAGTACTTC
TRBJ2-1	TRBD2	.	TRBV7-3	CASSRPREEQTGYNEQFF	TGTGCCAGCAGCCGCCCCCGGGAGGAACAAACGGGTTACAATGAGCAGTTCTTC
TRBJ2-3	.	.	TRBV11-3	CASSLSGDTQYF	TGTGCCAGCAGCTTATCAGGAGATACGCAGTATTTT
TRBJ2-7	.	.	TRBV27	CASSPDRSWGEQYF	TGTGCCAGCAGTCCCGACAGGTCCTGGGGCGAGCAGTACTTC
TRBJ2-5	TRBD1	.	TRBV5-1	CASSSRDRDERETQYF	TGCGCCAGCAGCTCCCGAGACAGGGATGAGAGAGAGACCCAGTACTTC
TRBJ2-2	.	.	TRBV7-3	CASSFSANTGELFF	TGTGCCAGCAGCTTTAGTGCGAACACCGGGGAGCTGTTTTTT
TRBJ2-1	TRBD2	.	TRBV28	CASSFSGREGLHEQFF	TGTGCCAGCAGTTTTAGTGGGCGGGAGGGCCTGCATGAGCAGTTCTTC
TRBJ2-5	TRBD1	.	TRBV2	CASSPPGQGARETQYF	TGTGCCAGCAGTCCTCCGGGACAGGGGGCTCGAGAGACCCAGTACTTC
TRBJ2-7	.	few	TRBV6-1	CASSEGRGGSYEQYF	TGTGCCAGCAGTGAAGGAAGGGGGGGAAGCTACGAGCAGTACTTC
TRBJ2-7	TRBD2	.	TRBV5-1	CASSLTSGRDEQYF	TGCGCCAGCAGCTTAACTAGCGGGCGTGACGAGCAGTACTTC
TRBJ1-5	.	.	TRBV15	CATSRVAGFQPQHF	TGTGCCACCAGCAGAGTGGCAGGCTTTCAGCCCCAGCATTTT
TRBJ2-5	TRBD2	.	TRBV28	CASSLEREIGETQYF	TGTGCCAGCAGTTTGGAGCGGGAGATCGGGGAGACCCAGTACTTC
TRBJ1-5	.	.	TRBV6-1	CASSLNSNQPQHF	TGTGCCAGCAGTCTTAATAGCAATCAGCCCCAGCATTTT
TRBJ1-1	.	.	TRBV19	CASGGMGTEAFF	TGTGCCAGTGGGGGTATGGGCACTGAAGCTTTCTTT
TRBJ2-7	TRBD2	.	TRBV28	CASSFAPTSGSTSEQYF	TGTGCCAGCAGTTTTGCCCCTACTAGCGGGAGTACTTCCGAGCAGTACTTC
TRBJ2-3	.	.	TRBV4-1	CASSQDQGEGTDTQYF	TGCGCCAGCAGCCAAGACCAGGGGGAGGGTACAGATACGCAGTATTTT
TRBJ2-7	TRBD1	.	TRBV5-1	CASSDIRDRGYEQYF	TGCGCCAGCAGCGATATACGGGACAGGGGCTACGAGCAGTACTTC
TRBJ1-1	.	.	TRBV19	CASSMNKVMNTEAFF	TGTGCCAGTAGTATGAACAAGGTTATGAACACTGAAGCTTTCTTT
TRBJ2-7	TRBD2	.	TRBV7-8	CASSLGTSGLYEQYF	TGTGCCAGCAGCTTAGGGACTAGCGGGCTCTACGAGCAGTACTTC
TRBJ2-1	TRBD1	.	TRBV4-1	CASSQSPSPGTASYNEQFF	TGCGCCAGCAGCCAGTCACCGTCCCCCGGGACAGCCTCCTACAATGAGCAGTTCTTC
TRBJ1-4	.	.	TRBV14	CASSQAGWGRGEKLFF	TGTGCCAGCAGCCAAGCCGGGTGGGGGCGTGGAGAAAAACTGTTTTTT
TRBJ2-7	.	.	TRBV30	CAWREKSIYEQYF	TGTGCCTGGAGAGAGAAGTCTATCTACGAGCAGTACTTC
TRBJ2-7	TRBD2	.	TRBV27	CASSLTSGSWNEQYF	TGTGCCAGCAGCCTCACTAGCGGGAGTTGGAACGAGCAGTACTTC
TRBJ1-2	.	once	TRBV14	CASSQEYGLYGYTF	TGTGCCAGCAGCCAAGAGTACGGCCTTTATGGCTACACCTTC
TRBJ2-1	.	.	TRBV7-3	CASSLFPSSEQFF	TGTGCCAGCAGCTTATTCCCGAGTAGTGAGCAGTTCTTC
TRBJ2-7	TRBD1	.	TRBV5-1	CASSPEVWQGASSYEQYF	TGCGCCAGCAGCCCTGAGGTTTGGCAGGGGGCGTCGTCCTACGAGCAGTACTTC
TRBJ2-7	TRBD2	.	TRBV7-3	CASSSRPGLGYEQYF	TGTGCCAGCAGCTCCAGACCGGGACTAGGGTACGAGCAGTACTTC
TRBJ2-5	.	.	TRBV4-1	CASSQHLSVETQYF	TGCGCCAGCAGCCAACACCTTTCCGTGGAGACCCAGTACTTC
TRBJ1-4	TRBD1	.	TRBV25-1	CASSYQGAGEKLFF	TGTGCCAGCAGTTACCAGGGGGCTGGGGAAAAACTGTTTTTT